The next 21 T cell receptor beta chains were all read from a single sample in a study of cytomegalovirus exposure and HLA in healthy donors. Clones were read by immunoSEQ multiplex PCR, and TCRdb kept only the in-frame ones, dropping some. Of fewer than 150,000 clones in the sample, approximately 82% were seen once. The sequenced sample was PBMCs. Source of these receptors: a man in his thirties or forties in good health and CMV-seropositive.

The genes are TRBV5-4 and TRBJ2-7; 8 bases match TRBD1. J was trimmed by 3 bases and V by 0 bases; bases with no gene match: 2. The CDR3 runs to 14 residues. CDR1 is SGHNT, CDR2 YYREEE, per germline (reference sequence). Here the CDR3 DNA reads TGTGCCAGCAGCTTGGTACAGGGGGGCTACGAGCAGTACTTC. Translating gives CASSLVQGGYEQYF.

This chain links TRBV2 with TRBJ2-1; perhaps TRBD1 as D (5 bases). This CDR3 is 14 amino acids long. Germline V CDR1 and CDR2: SNHLY, FYNNEI. V lost 5 bases, J lost 7 bases, and 15 bases lay in between. The CDR3 reads CASSHRTDMNEQFF. The CDR3 bases are TGTGCCAGCAGTCATCGGACGGACATGAATGAGCAGTTCTTC. Combining the CDR3 with reference TRBV2 and TRBJ2-1 gives the whole variable domain EPEVTQTPSHQVTQMGQEVILRCVPISNHLYFYWYRQILGQKVEFLVSFYNNEISEKSEIFDDQFSVERPDGSNFTLKIRSTKLEDSAMYFCASSHRTDMNEQFFGPGTRLTVL.

This clone was seen repeatedly, ten times or more. The V and J genes are TRBV7-2 and TRBJ2-3; 8 nucleotides align to TRBD1. After removal of 2 bases from V and 0 bases from J, the junction contained 1 base not matched to a gene. Germline CDR1 SGHTA, CDR2 FQGNSA. The CDR3 is made up of 15 amino acids. Here the CDR3 reads CASSLRTGSTDTQYF. The CDR3 nucleotides are TGTGCCAGCAGCTTAAGGACAGGGAGCACAGATACGCAGTATTTT.

The rearrangement joins TRBV7-9 to TRBJ1-4; TRBD1 matches 10 bases. The CDR3 runs to 15 residues. J gave up 7 bases and V 5 bases, and 7 bases lay outside the gene matches. Looked up from germline, CDR1 is SEHNR and CDR2 is FQNEAQ (reference sequence). The CDR3 is CASSPSWDRGEKLFF. As DNA, the CDR3 is TGTGCCAGCAGCCCCTCGTGGGACAGGGGTGAAAAACTGTTTTTT.

V is TRBV28 and J is TRBJ2-5, with 11 bases identical to TRBD1. Germline V gene lookup returns CDR1 MDHEN and CDR2 SYDVKM. This CDR3 is built from 16 residues. After removal of 5 bases from V and 0 bases from J, the junction contained 5 bases not matched to a gene. CDR3 in DNA: TGTGCCAGCAGTGGACAGGGGGCCTTGTACCAAGAGACCCAGTACTTC. It specifies CASSGQGALYQETQYF.

The rearrangement links TRBV6-5 to TRBJ2-7, with D maybe TRBD1 (6 bases). The ends were cut back, 6 bases at V and 2 bases at J, with 14 bases in the middle. Germline V lookup: CDR1 MNHEY, CDR2 SVGAGI. This CDR3 spans 14 amino acids. The CDR3 is CASSPQNRAYEQYF. CDR3 bases: TGTGCCAGCAGCCCACAGAACAGGGCCTACGAGCAGTACTTC.

This rearrangement joins TRBV18 to TRBJ2-7, with D tentatively TRBD1 (7 bases). Per germline, CDR1 KGHSH and CDR2 LQKENI. The CDR3 contains 16 residues. The DNA for the CDR3 is TGTGCTCACCACCCGGCTGGAGGGGGCTCAAGCTACGAGCAGTACTTC. It encodes CAHHPAGGGSSYEQYF.

The V and J genes are TRBV10-3 and TRBJ2-5, with 11 positions matching TRBD2. V lost 4 bases, J lost 1 base, and 5 bases stayed unmatched. This CDR3 has 16 amino acids. The germline V gene encodes CDR1 ENHRY and CDR2 SYGVKD. CDR3 in amino acids: CAISARSGGAQETQYF. CDR3 bases: TGTGCCATCAGTGCCCGTAGCGGGGGGGCCCAAGAGACCCAGTACTTC.

V gene TRBV7-6 combines with J gene TRBJ1-4; TRBD1 matches at 8 bases. CDR1 is SGHVS and CDR2 is FNYEAQ in the germline V gene. The length of the CDR3 is 19 residues. J gave up 8 bases and V 1 base, and 18 bases lay outside the gene matches. CDR3 nucleotide sequence: TGTGCCAGCAGCTTAGGAAGTGGAGGATCGACAGGGGAGGACGAAAAACTGTTTTTT. It is translated as CASSLGSGGSTGEDEKLFF.

The rearrangement joins TRBV7-3 to TRBJ1-1, with 9 nucleotides matching TRBD1. The CDR3 consists of 14 residues. Germline assignment: CDR1 SGHTA and CDR2 FQGTGA. Trimming at V came to 0 bases and at J to 6 bases, leaving 2 bases not matched to a gene. The CDR3, as DNA: TGTGCCAGCAGCTTAACTGGGACAGGGTCTGAAGCTTTCTTT. As protein: CASSLTGTGSEAFF.

Comments on this clone: Other nucleotide sequences from this sample produce the same CDR3. The genes are TRBV7-2 and TRBJ1-2; 7 bases are a match to TRBD1. V lost 5 bases and J lost 3; bases outside the gene matches: 3. Germline CDR1 is SGHTA and CDR2 is FQGNSA. This CDR3 contains 13 residues. In DNA form, the CDR3 reads TGTGCCAGCAGCCCCACAGGGGACTATGGCTACACCTTC. Translating gives CASSPTGDYGYTF.

The chain recombines TRBV2 with TRBJ1-2; 10 nucleotides match TRBD1. Germline V lookup: CDR1 SNHLY, CDR2 FYNNEI. V dropped 4 bases and J dropped 8; count of bases not matched to a gene: 4. This CDR3 is 13 amino acids long. CDR3 sequence reads: CASSVLGQGGYTF. The CDR3 bases are TGTGCCAGCAGTGTACTGGGACAGGGGGGCTACACCTTC.

The gene calls are TRBV19 and TRBJ1-5, with D hard to call. This CDR3 is 13 amino acids long. CDR1 is LNHDA, CDR2 SQIVND, per germline (reference sequence). Trimming removed 3 bases from V and 4 bases from J, with 7 bases in between. The CDR3 region is CASSISRNQPQHF. CDR3 in DNA: TGTGCCAGTAGTATTAGTCGAAATCAGCCCCAGCATTTT.

For the CDR3, the DNA is TGCAGCGTTAACCCTGCCGGGACAGGGGGGGACAATGAGCAGTTCTTC. It is translated as CSVNPAGTGGDNEQFF. The genes are TRBV29-1 and TRBJ2-1; 11 bases are shared with TRBD1. This CDR3 contains 16 residues. The V segment lost 5 bases and the J segment 5 bases; nucleotides outside the gene matches: 11. From germline, CDR1 is SQVTM and CDR2 ANQGSEA.

Concerning this clone: A junction end diverges from the germline sequence, so it may reflect a read error. The chain joins TRBV6-5 to TRBJ2-3; 10 nucleotides line up with TRBD2. Per the germline V gene, CDR1 is MNHEY and CDR2 is SVGAGI. This CDR3 contains 12 residues. The CDR3 loop is CASRGASGSIRF. The CDR3 DNA reads as TGTGCCAGCAGGGGAGCTAGCGGGAGTATTAGGTTT.

V and J are TRBV5-1 and TRBJ2-7; TRBD2 aligns across 8 bases. Germline V lookup: CDR1 SGHRS, CDR2 YFSETQ. V lost 1 base, J lost 5 bases, and 11 bases stayed unmatched. This CDR3 contains 16 residues. The CDR3 DNA reads TGCGCCAGCAGCTTGTTGGTGAGCGGGAGTTCGGACGAGCAGTACTTC. It codes for CASSLLVSGSSDEQYF.

J is TRBJ1-3 and V is TRBV25-1; D gene ambiguous. The CDR3 spans 16 residues. The germline V gene encodes CDR1 MGHDK and CDR2 SYGVNS. Deletions cut 3 bases from V and 0 bases from J, with 12 bases between. CDR3 DNA sequence: TGTGCCAGCAGTGAGGTGGCTGGGAGCTCTGGAAACACCATATATTTT. It is translated as CASSEVAGSSGNTIYF.

CDR3 protein: CASSLGFGQGAFF. The CDR3 bases are TGTGCCAGCAGCTTGGGGTTCGGACAGGGAGCTTTCTTT. This sequence joins TRBV5-6 and TRBJ1-1, with TRBD1 matching over 8 bases. CDR3 size: 13 residues. Trimming cost V 0 bases and J 10 bases; bases outside gene matches: 5. Germline V gene lookup returns CDR1 SGHDT and CDR2 YYEEEE.

This clone was detected only once. The chain has TRBV7-9 and TRBJ2-7; a possible D gene is TRBD2 (7 bases). Germline CDR1 SEHNR, CDR2 FQNEAQ (reference sequence). The CDR3 is made up of 13 amino acids. Trimming removed 5 bases from V and 6 bases from J, with 14 bases in between. This CDR3 is CASSRGGGSEQYF. The CDR3 DNA reads TGTGCCAGCAGCCGGGGAGGGGGAAGCGAGCAGTACTTC.

The rearrangement links TRBV30 to TRBJ1-5; D is perhaps TRBD1 (5 bases). The germline V gene encodes CDR1 GTSNPN and CDR2 SVGIG (reference sequence). The CDR3 is 14 amino acids. V gave up 5 bases and J gave up 9 bases, with 20 bases separating them. The CDR3 nucleotides are TGTGCCTGGGGGCCCGGAGGGCCCGGGGCGCCCCAGCATTTT. Translating gives CAWGPGGPGAPQHF.

The chain recombines TRBV7-9 with TRBJ1-6, with 10 bases aligning to TRBD1. Germline values: CDR1 SEHNR, CDR2 FQNEAQ (reference sequence). CDR3 length: 16 amino acids. V lost 6 bases, J lost 8 bases, and 10 bases stayed unmatched. CDR3 in DNA: TGTGCCAGCAGAACAGACTCCGGGACAGGGGATTCACCCCTCCACTTT. Its translation: CASRTDSGTGDSPLHF.